These 31 T cell receptor beta chains were sequenced from one sample in a study of cytomegalovirus exposure and HLA in healthy donors. Vbeta (60) and Jbeta (13) primers were used in the PCR. This table comes from immunoSEQ multiplex PCR, and its TCRdb copy is limited to in-frame clones, with some not included. This sample carries approximately 170,000 clones, around 67% of them seen once, and the ten largest clones take approximately 2.8%. Sequencing used PBMCs. These receptors came from a woman aged 25 to 45 in good health and CMV-seropositive.

The rearrangement joins TRBV7-9 to TRBJ2-7, with 8 bases fitting TRBD2. Germline CDR1 reads SEHNR; CDR2 reads FQNEAQ (reference sequence). The CDR3 has 14 residues. The J segment lost 7 bases and the V segment lost 5 bases, leaving 10 bases of the junction unmatched. Here the CDR3 reads CASSLTTGTREQYF. In DNA, the CDR3 is TGTGCCAGCAGCCTAACCACCGGGACTAGAGAGCAGTACTTC.

This chain connects TRBV6-1 to TRBJ1-2; D is perhaps TRBD1 (5 bases). Deletions cut 11 bases from V and 7 bases from J, with 17 bases between. The germline V gene has CDR1 MNHNS and CDR2 SASEGT. The CDR3 is 12 residues long. Written as DNA, the CDR3 is TGTGCCGCCTCCCAGCGGGACGGTGGCTACACCTTC. It is translated as CAASQRDGGYTF.

Worth noting for this clone: Other nucleotide sequences in the sample specify the same CDR3. The chain carries TRBV2 and TRBJ1-1; D unresolved. The ends were cut back, 7 bases at V and 7 bases at J, with 7 bases in the middle. CDR1 SNHLY and CDR2 FYNNEI come from the germline V gene. The CDR3 consists of 10 residues. The CDR3 protein is CASTTSEAFF. The CDR3 DNA is TGTGCCAGCACCACTAGTGAAGCTTTCTTT.

This chain links TRBV6-4 with TRBJ2-5; 8 bases agree with TRBD2. The V and J ends lost 4 bases and 9 bases, in that order; junction bases with no gene match: 16. The CDR3 contains 16 residues. Germline V gene lookup returns CDR1 MRHNA and CDR2 SNTAGT. CDR3 DNA: TGTGCCAGCAGTGTGGAGGCTAGCGGGTCCCGGTCGGCCCAGTACTTC. This translates into CASSVEASGSRSAQYF.

The chain combines TRBV5-4 with TRBJ1-1, with TRBD1 identical over 9 bases. V was clipped by 5 bases and J by 0 bases; unmatched bases: 5. Germline CDR1 SGHNT, CDR2 YYREEE (reference sequence). This CDR3 region has 15 residues. CDR3 DNA sequence: TGTGCCAGCAGAGCTGACAGGGGGGTGAACACTGAAGCTTTCTTT. Amino acid sequence: CASRADRGVNTEAFF.

V gene TRBV19 combines with J gene TRBJ2-3; D ambiguous. Trimming stripped 1 base from V and 4 bases from J, with 21 bases between. This CDR3 has 18 amino acids. The V gene's germline CDR1 is LNHDA and CDR2 SQIVND (reference sequence). The CDR3, as DNA: TGTGCCAGTAGTATAGCCCCATACTGGCTGGAGAGCGCAGATACGCAGTATTTT. Residues: CASSIAPYWLESADTQYF.

The chain recombines TRBV28 with TRBJ1-3; TRBD1 matches at 12 bases. This CDR3 spans 15 amino acids. The V and J ends lost 5 bases and 6 bases, in that order; junction bases with no gene match: 5. Germline V gives CDR1 MDHEN, CDR2 SYDVKM. The CDR3 DNA sequence: TGTGCCAGCAGTCCGGGACAGGGGGCAGTAAACACCATATATTTT. Translated: CASSPGQGAVNTIYF.

This clone was recorded only once. The chain couples TRBV7-2 to TRBJ2-2, with D possibly matching TRBD1 (6 bases). The germline CDR1 and CDR2 sequences are SGHTA and FQGNSA. The germline V and J ends were trimmed by 10 bases and 1 base, with 16 bases remaining between them. The length of the CDR3 is 15 residues. CDR3 amino acids: CATRPDRLNTGELFF. As DNA, the CDR3 is TGTGCCACCAGACCCGACAGGTTGAACACCGGGGAGCTGTTTTTT. Full variable domain (rest looked up from reference TRBV7-2 and TRBJ2-2): GAGVSQSPSNKVTEKGKDVELRCDPISGHTALYWYRQSLGQGLEFLIYFQGNSAPDKSGLPSDRFSAERTGGSVSTLTIQRTQQEDSAVYLCATRPDRLNTGELFFGEGSRLTVL.

This clone appeared a few times. This sequence joins TRBV2 and TRBJ2-3; 13 bases agree with TRBD2. The CDR3 has 15 residues. The germline gives CDR1 SNHLY, CDR2 FYNNEI. With V trimmed by 5 bases and J by 4 bases, 3 bases remained unmatched. CDR3: CASSRTSGSADTQYF. The CDR3 nucleotides read TGTGCCAGCAGTCGGACTAGCGGGAGTGCAGATACGCAGTATTTT.

The V call is TRBV5-1, the J call TRBJ2-3; 10 nucleotides line up with TRBD2. CDR3 length: 15 amino acids. Trimming took 7 bases from V and 6 from J; bases not matched to a gene: 11. CDR1 and CDR2 (germline): SGHRS, YFSETQ. CDR3 protein: CASGPGGLARDTQYF. CDR3 in DNA: TGCGCCAGCGGCCCGGGGGGACTAGCGAGGGATACGCAGTATTTT.

This clone was recorded once. The genes are TRBV27 and TRBJ2-7; 8 nucleotides align to TRBD2. Trimming removed 6 bases from V and 4 bases from J; junction bases left unmatched: 2. The CDR3 runs 12 residues. The germline gives CDR1 MNHEY, CDR2 SMNVEV (reference sequence). This CDR3 reads CASRGLGYEQYF. The CDR3 DNA sequence: TGTGCCAGCAGGGGACTAGGTTACGAGCAGTACTTC.

This rearrangement joins TRBV19 to TRBJ2-7; D gene ambiguous. CDR3 size: 12 residues. CDR1 and CDR2 from the germline V gene are LNHDA and SQIVND (reference sequence). V was trimmed by 5 bases and J by 7 bases, leaving 12 bases between them. This CDR3 is CASSDHSREQYF. The CDR3 DNA is TGTGCCAGTAGTGACCATTCGCGGGAGCAGTACTTC.

This chain joins TRBV10-1 and TRBJ2-5; D is uncertain. Germline V gene sequence: CDR1 WNHNN, CDR2 SYGVQD (reference sequence). Deletions cut 3 bases from V and 4 bases from J, with 6 bases between. The CDR3 spans 12 residues. The CDR3 spells CASSEPGETQYF. The CDR3 nucleotides are TGCGCCAGCAGTGAACCGGGAGAGACCCAGTACTTC.

This chain links TRBV5-6 with TRBJ1-5, with D possibly matching TRBD1 (6 bases). The CDR3 totals 15 residues. The germline gives CDR1 SGHDT, CDR2 YYEEEE. Deletions cut 2 bases from V and 2 bases from J, with 11 bases between. The CDR3 nucleotides are TGTGCCAGCAGCTTCAGGGGTGTAGGCAATCAGCCCCAGCATTTT. It encodes CASSFRGVGNQPQHF.

This rearrangement joins TRBV15 to TRBJ2-3; the D gene is possibly TRBD2 (9 bases). The germline V and J ends were trimmed by 6 bases and 3 bases, with 25 bases remaining between them. The CDR3 length is 18 residues. Germline lookup yields CDR1 LNHNV and CDR2 YYDKDF (reference sequence). CDR3 bases: TGTGCCACCAGTGACAGGGGTAGCGGGAGACCGTTTACAGATACGCAGTATTTT. Amino acid sequence: CATSDRGSGRPFTDTQYF.

The chain joins TRBV28 to TRBJ2-2, with TRBD2 as a possible D gene (5 bases). The CDR3 extends over 19 amino acids. Trimming took off 4 bases at V and 5 bases at J, with 26 bases between the two ends. Germline V gene data show CDR1 as MDHEN and CDR2 as SYDVKM. CDR3: CASSSFGRWGERWTGELFF. The DNA for the CDR3 is TGTGCCAGCAGTTCCTTTGGAAGATGGGGAGAGAGGTGGACCGGGGAGCTGTTTTTT.

The chain couples TRBV11-2 to TRBJ2-7; 8 bases line up with TRBD1. The germline gives CDR1 SGHAT, CDR2 FQNNGV. This CDR3 spans 14 amino acids. The trim removed 5 bases at V and 0 bases at J, leaving 3 bases unmatched. The CDR3: CASSTGQGSYEQYF. The CDR3 bases are TGTGCCAGCAGCACCGGACAGGGCTCCTACGAGCAGTACTTC.

To note about this clone: A junction end diverges from the germline sequence, so it may reflect a read error. The rearrangement joins TRBV5-1 to TRBJ2-1; the D is unclear. Germline V lookup: CDR1 SGHRS, CDR2 YFSETQ. This CDR3 is 14 amino acids long. CDR3 in amino acids: CASIGHGEYNEQFF. The CDR3 DNA reads TGCGCGAGCATAGGTCATGGAGAATACAATGAGCAGTTCTTC.

The rearrangement links TRBV7-9 to TRBJ2-2; D is uncertain. The V end was cut by 1 base, the J end by 1 base, with 7 bases between. This CDR3 is 15 amino acids long. The germline CDR1 and CDR2 sequences are SEHNR and FQNEAQ (reference sequence). The CDR3 nucleotides read TGTGCCAGCAGCTTAGTTGAGAGGAACACCGGGGAGCTGTTTTTT. This translates into CASSLVERNTGELFF.

On this clone itself: The junction departs from germline at one end; a sequencing error may be responsible. The chain has TRBV2 and TRBJ2-1; the match to TRBD2 covers 7 bases. The CDR3 runs 13 residues. CDR1 and CDR2 (germline): SNHLY, FYNNEI. CDR3 sequence: CTSREGAYNEQFF. The CDR3 nucleotides read TGTACCAGCAGGGAGGGTGCCTACAATGAGCAGTTCTTC.

The rearrangement links TRBV18 to TRBJ2-7; D is undetermined. CDR3 size: 13 residues. Germline CDR1 is KGHSH and CDR2 is LQKENI. Trimming took 3 bases from V and 2 from J, leaving 8 bases between them. DNA of the CDR3: TGTGCCAGCTCACCCCCCACTACCTACGAGCAGTACTTC. This encodes CASSPPTTYEQYF.

The chain combines TRBV5-1 with TRBJ2-1, with 14 bases aligning to TRBD2. Germline CDR1 and CDR2: SGHRS and YFSETQ. CDR3 size: 19 residues. V shed 1 base and J 2 bases; nucleotides not matched to a gene: 8. The CDR3 is CASSLTRLAGGPPYNEQFF. CDR3 DNA sequence: TGCGCCAGCAGCTTGACGCGACTAGCGGGAGGGCCTCCCTACAATGAGCAGTTCTTC.

Concerning this clone: The junction and the germline gene differ at one end; a read error may be behind it. The chain combines TRBV5-1 with TRBJ2-7; 8 nucleotides agree with TRBD1. Germline CDR1 and CDR2: SGHRS and YFSETQ. The CDR3 spans 16 residues. The CDR3 spells CASRLEFGTGSYEQYF. The CDR3 bases are TGCGCCAGCAGGTTGGAATTTGGGACAGGCTCCTACGAGCAGTACTTC.

This clone has more than one count but fewer than ten. The chain recombines TRBV27 with TRBJ2-1, with D tentatively TRBD2 (6 bases). V was clipped by 7 bases and J by 0 bases, with 13 bases between them. The CDR3 is made up of 15 amino acids. In germline, CDR1 is MNHEY, CDR2 SMNVEV (reference sequence). CDR3 sequence reads: CASISGFSSYNEQFF. The CDR3 region has the DNA TGTGCCAGCATCAGCGGGTTTAGCTCCTACAATGAGCAGTTCTTC.

The gene calls are TRBV5-8 and TRBJ2-7; TRBD2 might be the D (5 bases). Trimming pared 0 bases from V and 7 bases from J, leaving 11 bases between. Germline V gives CDR1 SGHTS, CDR2 YDEGEE. This CDR3 has 13 residues. The CDR3 sequence: CASSLAVWEEQYF. CDR3 DNA sequence: TGTGCCAGCAGCTTGGCCGTATGGGAGGAGCAGTACTTC.

The chain joins TRBV7-2 to TRBJ2-1, with 9 bases fitting TRBD2. This CDR3 is built from 16 residues. Trimming cost V 2 bases and J 3 bases; bases outside gene matches: 5. CDR1 and CDR2 (germline): SGHTA, FQGNSA. The CDR3 loop reads CASSLKASGIYNEQFF. CDR3 nucleotides: TGTGCCAGCAGCTTAAAAGCTAGCGGGATCTACAATGAGCAGTTCTTC.

The chain has TRBV7-2 and TRBJ2-5; no clear D gene. The DNA end favors TRBJ2-7, so the J call may be wrong. In germline, CDR1 is SGHTA, CDR2 FQGNSA. There are 13 residues in the CDR3. As DNA, the CDR3 is TGTGCCAGCACCTCCGACGGGTCCTACGAGCAGTACTTC. It translates to CASTSDGSYEQYF.

This clone was counted a few times. This chain links TRBV18 with TRBJ2-7; 10 nucleotides match TRBD2. Per germline, CDR1 KGHSH and CDR2 LQKENI. V was pared by 2 bases and J by 7 bases, with 8 bases of the junction left unmatched. The CDR3 runs 15 residues. The CDR3, as DNA: TGTGCCAGCTCACCATTGCCAGCGGGAGGGCAAGAGCAGTACTTC. It encodes CASSPLPAGGQEQYF.

With respect to this clone: The germline gene is not matched at one end of the junction; a read error may be the cause. J is TRBJ1-1 and V is TRBV7-9, with 7 bases that match TRBD1. The CDR3 totals 17 residues. The V gene's germline CDR1 is SEHNR and CDR2 FQNEAQ (reference sequence). CDR3 nucleotide sequence: TGTTCCAGCAGCTTAGCGGGCGCAGGGTGGGACAGCACTGAAGCTTTCTTT. Residues: CSSSLAGAGWDSTEAFF.

The rearrangement links TRBV27 to TRBJ1-5, with D uncertain. This CDR3 contains 15 residues. Germline V gene lookup returns CDR1 MNHEY and CDR2 SMNVEV (reference sequence). V lost 2 bases to trimming and J lost 7 bases, with 15 bases between them. Written as DNA, the CDR3 is TGTGCCAGCAGTTTAGGAACAGTCATTGGACAGCCCCAGCATTTT. Translated: CASSLGTVIGQPQHF.

The J gene is TRBJ2-3, the V gene TRBV5-4; weak D call: TRBD1 (5 bases). The CDR3 is 13 amino acids. The germline V gene encodes CDR1 SGHNT and CDR2 YYREEE (reference sequence). The V gene lost 5 bases and the J gene lost 6 bases, with 13 bases spanning the gap. CDR3 in amino acids: CASRNRTHDTQYF. CDR3 sequence (DNA): TGTGCCAGCAGAAACCGGACACACGATACGCAGTATTTT. The full variable domain, with the rest looked up from reference TRBV5-4 and TRBJ2-3, is ETGVTQSPTHLIKTRGQQVTLRCSSQSGHNTVSWYQQALGQGPQFIFQYYREEENGRGNFPPRFSGLQFPNYSSELNVNALELDDSALYLCASRNRTHDTQYFGPGTRLTVL.